This is a list of T cell receptor beta chains from one sample in a study of blood T cell repertoires in COVID-19. Sequencing was performed with immunoSEQ multiplex PCR; in TCRdb, only in-frame clones are kept and a portion is missing. The data contain 200,000 to 250,000 clones, approximately 83% of them singletons. Sequencing used peripheral blood. The receptors come from a woman aged 25 to 39 who had recovered from COVID-19. CDR3s include the opening cysteine and the closing phenylalanine or tryptophan. The order of the fields is J gene, clone size, D gene, V gene, CDR3 protein, CDR3 DNA. D genes are given only for firm matches. The size of a clone is reported for some rows only, either as once, few or many, or as a class for expanded clones.

>TRBJ1-5|once|.|TRBV15
CATRGTNDNQPQHF
TGTGCCACCAGGGGGACAAATGACAATCAGCCCCAGCATTTT
>TRBJ1-1|.|.|TRBV4-1
CASSHGDFPGTEAFF
TGCGCCAGCAGCCATGGGGACTTCCCAGGGACTGAAGCTTTCTTT
>TRBJ2-4|.|TRBD1|TRBV29-1
CSGAGAGGERDIQYF
TGCAGCGGGGCCGGGGCAGGGGGAGAAAGGGACATTCAGTACTTC
>TRBJ2-2|few|.|TRBV12-5
CASGFMNTGELFF
TGTGCTAGTGGTTTCATGAACACCGGGGAGCTGTTTTTT
>TRBJ1-1|.|.|TRBV7-9
CASSARVGANLLNTEAFF
TGTGCCAGCAGCGCCCGGGTGGGGGCTAACCTCCTGAACACTGAAGCTTTCTTT
>TRBJ2-3|.|.|TRBV30
CAWSRGFGDTQYF
TGTGCCTGGAGTAGGGGGTTTGGGGATACGCAGTATTTT
>TRBJ1-3|few|.|TRBV5-1
CASSLVGRLSGNTIYF
TGCGCCAGCAGCTTGGTCGGCAGACTCTCTGGAAACACCATATATTTT
>TRBJ2-2|.|.|TRBV19
CASSIDLWRRANTGELFF
TGTGCCAGTAGTATAGATCTATGGAGGAGGGCGAACACCGGGGAGCTGTTTTTT
>TRBJ2-1|.|TRBD2|TRBV7-3
CASSLLASGIDEQFF
TGTGCCAGCAGCCTGCTGGCTAGCGGGATTGATGAGCAGTTCTTC
>TRBJ2-7|once|TRBD2|TRBV30
CAWRWAGGTEQYF
TGTGCCTGGAGGTGGGCGGGAGGAACCGAGCAGTACTTC
>TRBJ2-1|.|.|TRBV7-9
CASSPRAGYSYNEQFF
TGTGCCAGCAGCCCCCGCGCGGGGTACTCCTACAATGAGCAGTTCTTC
>TRBJ1-2|once|.|TRBV5-3
CARSLVTPGYTF
TGTGCCAGAAGCTTGGTTACTCCGGGCTACACCTTC
>TRBJ1-1|.|TRBD1|TRBV6-6
CASSYTTTGKVEAFF
TGTGCCAGCAGTTACACCACGACAGGGAAGGTTGAAGCTTTCTTT
>TRBJ2-5|.|.|TRBV27
CASGRGAETQYF
TGTGCCAGCGGCCGGGGGGCCGAGACCCAGTACTTC
>TRBJ2-2|many|TRBD2|TRBV6-1
CASSELAGGNTGELFF
TGTGCCAGCAGTGAACTAGCGGGAGGGAACACCGGGGAGCTGTTTTTT
>TRBJ1-1|.|.|TRBV6-6
CASSYSRGAFF
TGTGCCAGCAGTTACTCCAGGGGAGCTTTCTTT